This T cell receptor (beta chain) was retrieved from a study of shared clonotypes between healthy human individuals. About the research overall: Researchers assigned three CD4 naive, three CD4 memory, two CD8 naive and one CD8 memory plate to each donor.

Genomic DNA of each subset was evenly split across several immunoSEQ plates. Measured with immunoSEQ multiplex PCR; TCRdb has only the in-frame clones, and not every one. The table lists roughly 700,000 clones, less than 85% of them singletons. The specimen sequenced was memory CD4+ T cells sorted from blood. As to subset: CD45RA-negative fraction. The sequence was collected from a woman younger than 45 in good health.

The CDR3 nucleotides read TGTGCCAGCAGCTTGAAAGGGATAGCCAAAAACATTCAGTACTTC. Amino acids: CASSLKGIAKNIQYF. V usage is TRBV5-4 and J usage is TRBJ2-4, with D hard to call. V gave up 1 base and J gave up 0 bases, with 8 bases separating them. Germline V lookup: CDR1 SGHNT, CDR2 YYREEE (reference sequence). CDR3 length: 15 residues.